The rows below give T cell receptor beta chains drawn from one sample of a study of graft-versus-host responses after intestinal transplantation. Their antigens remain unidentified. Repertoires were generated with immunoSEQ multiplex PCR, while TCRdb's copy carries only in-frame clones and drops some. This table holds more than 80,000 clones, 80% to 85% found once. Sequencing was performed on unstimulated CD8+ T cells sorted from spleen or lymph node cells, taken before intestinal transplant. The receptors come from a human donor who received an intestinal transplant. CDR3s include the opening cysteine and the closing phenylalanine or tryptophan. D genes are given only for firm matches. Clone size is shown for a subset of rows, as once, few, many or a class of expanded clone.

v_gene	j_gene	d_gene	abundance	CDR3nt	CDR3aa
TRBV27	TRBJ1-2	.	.	TGTGCCAGCAGTTTATTTTCGGGCAGGCCCTATGGCTACACCTTC	CASSLFSGRPYGYTF
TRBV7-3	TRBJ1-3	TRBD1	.	TGTGCCAGCAGCGACGACAGGGAGGCTGGAAACACCATATATTTT	CASSDDREAGNTIYF
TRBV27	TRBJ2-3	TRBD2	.	TGTGCCAGCAGTCCCAGACGGACTAGCGGGAGACGTTACACAGATACGCAGTATTTT	CASSPRRTSGRRYTDTQYF
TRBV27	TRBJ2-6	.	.	TGTGCCAGCAGTTTTCACTCTGGGGCCAACGTCCTGACTTTC	CASSFHSGANVLTF
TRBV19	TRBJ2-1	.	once	TGTGCCAGTAGTATACCGGACTATGAGCAGTTCTTC	CASSIPDYEQFF
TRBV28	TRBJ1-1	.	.	TGTGCCAGCAGTCCGTGGACACCGATCCTCAACACTGAAGCTTTCTTT	CASSPWTPILNTEAFF
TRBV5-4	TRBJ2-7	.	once	TGTGCCAGCAGCTCCGGATCCGACTCCTACGAGCAGTACTTC	CASSSGSDSYEQYF
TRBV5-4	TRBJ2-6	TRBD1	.	TGTGCCAGCAGCCTACCGGGACAGGTGCCCTCTGGGGCCAACGTCCTGACTTTC	CASSLPGQVPSGANVLTF
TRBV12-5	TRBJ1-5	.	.	TGTGCTAGTGGTTTGGGGTGGGGTCAGCCCCAGCATTTT	CASGLGWGQPQHF
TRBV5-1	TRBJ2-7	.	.	TGCGCCAGCAGCCAAGACAGGGGAGGGTACGAGCAGTACTTC	CASSQDRGGYEQYF
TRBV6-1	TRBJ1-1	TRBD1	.	TGTGCCAGCAGGGAACAGGGGGCGAGGTACGCTGAAGCTTTCTTT	CASREQGARYAEAFF
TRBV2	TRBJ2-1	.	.	TGTGCCAGCATCCACAACCGTGAGCAGTTCTTC	CASIHNREQFF
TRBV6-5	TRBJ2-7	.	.	TGTGCCATCCGGGACATCCTAAAGCAGTACTTC	CAIRDILKQYF
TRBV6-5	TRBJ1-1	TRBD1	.	TGTGCCAGCAGTTACTCGGGACAGGCCAACACTGAAGCTTTCTTT	CASSYSGQANTEAFF
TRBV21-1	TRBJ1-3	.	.	TGTGCCAGCAGCAAAGTCGAGGGGACAGGTCTGGAAGGAGGTGGAAACACCATATATTTT	CASSKVEGTGLEGGGNTIYF
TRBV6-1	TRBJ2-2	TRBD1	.	TGTGCCAGTCCGGGACAGACAAACACCGGGGAGCTGTTTTTT	CASPGQTNTGELFF
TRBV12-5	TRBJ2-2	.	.	TGTGCTAGTGGTTTGTCCTTTACCGGGGAGCTGTTTTTT	CASGLSFTGELFF
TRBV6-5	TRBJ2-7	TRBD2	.	TGTGCCAGCAGTTACGGGAGGGCCTACGAGCAGTACTTC	CASSYGRAYEQYF
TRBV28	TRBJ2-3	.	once	TGTGCCAGCAGTCCTCCGGGCGGCGGGGCTCTGCGTTTTACGCAGTATTTT	CASSPPGGGALRFTQYF
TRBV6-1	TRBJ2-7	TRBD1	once	TGTGCCAGCAGGCTTGGACAGGGCCTCTCCTACGAGCAGTACTTC	CASRLGQGLSYEQYF
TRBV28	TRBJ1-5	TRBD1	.	TGTGCCAGCAGCAAGGACAGGGGGCTGAATCAGCCCCAGCATTTT	CASSKDRGLNQPQHF
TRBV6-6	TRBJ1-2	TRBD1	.	TGTGCCAGCAGTTACGTGGACAGGTCCCCGTATGGCTACACCTTC	CASSYVDRSPYGYTF
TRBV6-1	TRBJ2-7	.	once	TGTGCCAGCAGACCCGAAGACACAACCTACGAGCAGTACTTC	CASRPEDTTYEQYF
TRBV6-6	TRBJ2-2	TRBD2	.	TGTGCCAGCAGTTACGTGGGGGAGGGCGGGGAGCTGTTTTTT	CASSYVGEGGELFF
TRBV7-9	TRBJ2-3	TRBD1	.	TGTGCCAGCAGACAAACTACGGACAGGGTAGATACGCAGTATTTT	CASRQTTDRVDTQYF
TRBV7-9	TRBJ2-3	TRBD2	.	TGTGCCAGCAGCCCGCGACTAGCGGGAGTGACAGATACGCAGTATTTT	CASSPRLAGVTDTQYF
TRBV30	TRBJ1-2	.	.	TGTGCCTGGAGTGAGGATTGGGGGAACTATGGCTACACCTTC	CAWSEDWGNYGYTF
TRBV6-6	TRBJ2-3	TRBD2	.	TGTGCCAGCAGTTACCCGGGACTAGCGTTAGCAGATACGCAGTATTTT	CASSYPGLALADTQYF
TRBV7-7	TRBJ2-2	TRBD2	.	TGTGCCAGCAGCTTAGAAGTAGCGGGGGCCCCGAGAACCGGGGAGCTGTTTTTT	CASSLEVAGAPRTGELFF
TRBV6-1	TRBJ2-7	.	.	TGTGCCAGCAGCCCGGACGACAGAACGACCTACGAGCAGTACTTC	CASSPDDRTTYEQYF
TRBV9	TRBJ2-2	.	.	TGTGCCAGCAGCGTAAGGTCCCCCGGGGAGCTGTTTTTT	CASSVRSPGELFF
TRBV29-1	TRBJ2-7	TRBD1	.	TGCAGCGTTGAAGAAGGACAGGACTACGAGCAGTACTTC	CSVEEGQDYEQYF
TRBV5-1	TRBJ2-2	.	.	TGCGCCAGCGGGGGAGCTCATTCGCCGAACACCGGGGAGCTGTTTTTT	CASGGAHSPNTGELFF
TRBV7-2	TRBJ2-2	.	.	TGTGCCAGCAGCCCTCTAGGAAATCACCTCCCGGGGGAGCTGTTTTTT	CASSPLGNHLPGELFF
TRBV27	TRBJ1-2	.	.	TGTGCCAGCAGTTTATACCCCAGGGGAGACTATGGCTACACCTTC	CASSLYPRGDYGYTF
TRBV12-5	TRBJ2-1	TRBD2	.	TGTGCTAGTGGTATGGGGAGGGCCAATGAGCAGTTCTTC	CASGMGRANEQFF
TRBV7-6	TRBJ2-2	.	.	TGTGCCAGCAGCCCCGGGACTGGGAACACCGGGGAGCTGTTTTTT	CASSPGTGNTGELFF
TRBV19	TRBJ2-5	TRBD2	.	TGTGCCAGTACCATAGGCGGGGGTCAAGAGACCCAGTACTTC	CASTIGGGQETQYF
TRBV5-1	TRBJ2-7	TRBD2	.	TGCGCCAGCAGCGTGGGACTAGCCGGCTACGAGCAGTACTTC	CASSVGLAGYEQYF
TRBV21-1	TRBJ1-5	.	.	TGTGCCAGCAGCAAGTCTACGGGGTGCTATAGCAATCAGCCCCAGCATTTT	CASSKSTGCYSNQPQHF
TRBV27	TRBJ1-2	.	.	TGTGCCAGCAGTTTCCTGATGGGAGGGGGGGATGGCTACACCTTC	CASSFLMGGGDGYTF
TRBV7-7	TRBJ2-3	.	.	TGTGCTAGCAGCCTCGACGGCACAGATACGCAGTATTTT	CASSLDGTDTQYF
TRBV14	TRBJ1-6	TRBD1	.	TGTGCCAGCAGCCAAGAGATACAGGGGGCAACCTATAATTCACCCCTCCACTTT	CASSQEIQGATYNSPLHF
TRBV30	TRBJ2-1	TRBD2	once	TGTGCCTGGAACCGACAGGGGACTAGCGGGAGCTCCTACAATGAGCAGTTCTTC	CAWNRQGTSGSSYNEQFF
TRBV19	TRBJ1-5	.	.	TGTGCCAGTAGTTCAGGGATTAGGAACAATCAGCCCCAGCATTTT	CASSSGIRNNQPQHF